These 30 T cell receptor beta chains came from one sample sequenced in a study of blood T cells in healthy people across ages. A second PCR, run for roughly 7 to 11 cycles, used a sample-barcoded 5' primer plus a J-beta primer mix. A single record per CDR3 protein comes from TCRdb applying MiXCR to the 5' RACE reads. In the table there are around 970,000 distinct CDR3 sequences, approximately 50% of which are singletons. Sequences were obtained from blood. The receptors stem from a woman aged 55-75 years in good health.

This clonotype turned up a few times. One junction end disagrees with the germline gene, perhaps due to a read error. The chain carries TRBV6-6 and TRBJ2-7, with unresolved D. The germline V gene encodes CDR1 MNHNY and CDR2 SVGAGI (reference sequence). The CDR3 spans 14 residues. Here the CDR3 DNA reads TGTGCCAGCAGCTACTCCCCGAGCTCCTACGAGCAGTACTTC. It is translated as CASSYSPSSYEQYF.

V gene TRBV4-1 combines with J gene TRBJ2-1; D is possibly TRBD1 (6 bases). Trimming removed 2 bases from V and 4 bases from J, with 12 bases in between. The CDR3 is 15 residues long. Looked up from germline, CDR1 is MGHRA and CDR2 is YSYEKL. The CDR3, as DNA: TGCGCCAGCAGCCAACAACAGGGATCTTACAATGAGCAGTTCTTC. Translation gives CASSQQQGSYNEQFF.

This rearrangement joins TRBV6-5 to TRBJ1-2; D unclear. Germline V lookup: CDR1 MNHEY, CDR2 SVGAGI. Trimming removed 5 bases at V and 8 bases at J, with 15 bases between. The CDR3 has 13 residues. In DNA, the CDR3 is TGTGCCAGCAGTCGATCACGTTCTGGAGGCTACACCTTC. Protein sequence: CASSRSRSGGYTF.

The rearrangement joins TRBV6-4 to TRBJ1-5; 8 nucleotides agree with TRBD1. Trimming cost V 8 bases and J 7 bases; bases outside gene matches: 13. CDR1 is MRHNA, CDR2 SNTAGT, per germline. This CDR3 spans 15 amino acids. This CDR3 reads CASGIGQGVGQPQHF. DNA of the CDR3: TGTGCCAGCGGAATCGGACAGGGTGTGGGACAGCCCCAGCATTTT.

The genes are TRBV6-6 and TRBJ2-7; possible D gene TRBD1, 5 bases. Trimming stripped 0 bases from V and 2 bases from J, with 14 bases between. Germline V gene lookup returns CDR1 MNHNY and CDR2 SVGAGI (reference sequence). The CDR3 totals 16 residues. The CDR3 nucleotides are TGTGCCAGCAGTTACTCGGACACATCCCTAACCTACGAGCAGTACTTC. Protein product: CASSYSDTSLTYEQYF.

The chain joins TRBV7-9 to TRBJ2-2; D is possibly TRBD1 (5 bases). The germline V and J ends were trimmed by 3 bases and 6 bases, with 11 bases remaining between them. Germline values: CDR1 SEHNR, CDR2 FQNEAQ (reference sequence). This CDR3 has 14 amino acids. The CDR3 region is CASSFAGFPGELFF. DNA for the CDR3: TGTGCCAGCAGCTTTGCAGGGTTCCCCGGGGAGCTGTTTTTT.

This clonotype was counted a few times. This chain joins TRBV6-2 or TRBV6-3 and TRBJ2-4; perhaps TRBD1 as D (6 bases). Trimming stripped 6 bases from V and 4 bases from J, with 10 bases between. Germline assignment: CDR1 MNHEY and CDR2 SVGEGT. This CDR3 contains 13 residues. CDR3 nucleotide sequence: TGTGCCAGCAGCGACGGACAGAAAAACATTCAGTACTTC. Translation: CASSDGQKNIQYF.

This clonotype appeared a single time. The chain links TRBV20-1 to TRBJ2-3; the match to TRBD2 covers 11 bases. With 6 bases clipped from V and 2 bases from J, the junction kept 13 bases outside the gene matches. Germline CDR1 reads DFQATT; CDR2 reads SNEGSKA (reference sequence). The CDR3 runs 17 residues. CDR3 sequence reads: CSAAEGLAGGDTDTQYF. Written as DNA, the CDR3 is TGCAGTGCCGCGGAGGGGCTAGCGGGAGGCGACACAGATACGCAGTATTTT.

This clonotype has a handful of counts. CDR3 sequence reads: CASSYSWTSGNSDTQYF. The CDR3 DNA reads TGTGCCAGCAGCTATAGTTGGACTAGCGGGAATTCAGATACGCAGTATTTT. The rearrangement uses TRBV6-2 or TRBV6-3 and TRBJ2-3; 12 bases line up with TRBD2. The germline CDR1 and CDR2 sequences are MNHEY and SVGEGT. J was trimmed by 4 bases and V by 6 bases; bases with no gene match: 11. CDR3 length: 17 amino acids.

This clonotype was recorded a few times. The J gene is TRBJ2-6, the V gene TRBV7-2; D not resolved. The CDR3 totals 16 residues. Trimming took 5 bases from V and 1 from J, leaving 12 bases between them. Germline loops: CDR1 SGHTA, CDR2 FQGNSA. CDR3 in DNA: TGTGCCAGCAGCGCCTACATGGGATCTGGGGCCAACGTCCTGACTTTC. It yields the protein CASSAYMGSGANVLTF.

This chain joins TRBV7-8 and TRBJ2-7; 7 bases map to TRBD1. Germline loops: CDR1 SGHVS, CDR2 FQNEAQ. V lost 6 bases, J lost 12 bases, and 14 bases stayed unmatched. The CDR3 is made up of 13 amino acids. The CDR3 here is CASSPDYGQAGYF. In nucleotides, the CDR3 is TGTGCCAGCAGTCCCGACTATGGACAGGCTGGGTACTTC.

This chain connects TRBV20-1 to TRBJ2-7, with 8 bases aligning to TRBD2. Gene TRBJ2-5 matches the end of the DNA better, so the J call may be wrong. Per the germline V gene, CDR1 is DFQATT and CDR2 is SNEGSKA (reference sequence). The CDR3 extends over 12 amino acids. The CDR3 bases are TGCAGTGCTTGGACTAGCATGGAGACCCAGTACTTC. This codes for CSAWTSMETQYF.

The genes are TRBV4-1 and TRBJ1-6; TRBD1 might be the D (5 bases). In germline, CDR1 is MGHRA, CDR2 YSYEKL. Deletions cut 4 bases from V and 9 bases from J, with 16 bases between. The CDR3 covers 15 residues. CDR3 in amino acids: CASSRLQGVGSPLHF. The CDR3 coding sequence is TGCGCCAGCAGCCGGCTCCAGGGAGTGGGTTCACCCCTCCACTTT.

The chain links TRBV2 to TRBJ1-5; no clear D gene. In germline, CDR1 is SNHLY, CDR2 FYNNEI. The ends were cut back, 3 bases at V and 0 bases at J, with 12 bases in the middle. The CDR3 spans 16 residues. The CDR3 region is CASSDPGFYSNQPQHF. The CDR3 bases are TGTGCCAGCAGTGATCCGGGTTTTTATAGCAATCAGCCCCAGCATTTT. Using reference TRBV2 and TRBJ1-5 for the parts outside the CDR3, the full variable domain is EPEVTQTPSHQVTQMGQEVILRCVPISNHLYFYWYRQILGQKVEFLVSFYNNEISEKSEIFDDQFSVERPDGSNFTLKIRSTKLEDSAMYFCASSDPGFYSNQPQHFGDGTRLSIL.

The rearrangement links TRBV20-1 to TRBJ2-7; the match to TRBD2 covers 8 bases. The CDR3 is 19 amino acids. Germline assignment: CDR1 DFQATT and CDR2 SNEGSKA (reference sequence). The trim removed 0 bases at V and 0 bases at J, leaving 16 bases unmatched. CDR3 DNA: TGCAGTGCTAGAGAGATCCTTCGGACTAGCCGAATTCGCTCCTACGAGCAGTACTTC. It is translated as CSAREILRTSRIRSYEQYF.

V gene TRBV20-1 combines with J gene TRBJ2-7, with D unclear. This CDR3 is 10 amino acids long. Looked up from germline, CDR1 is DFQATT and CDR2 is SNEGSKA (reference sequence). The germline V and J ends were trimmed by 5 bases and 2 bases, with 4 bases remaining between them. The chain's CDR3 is CSAGTYEQYF. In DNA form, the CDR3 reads TGCAGTGCTGGTACCTACGAGCAGTACTTC.

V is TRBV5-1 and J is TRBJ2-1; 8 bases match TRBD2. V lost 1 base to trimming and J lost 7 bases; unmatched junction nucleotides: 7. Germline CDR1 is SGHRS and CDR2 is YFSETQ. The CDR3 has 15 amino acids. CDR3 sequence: CASSLLVSGTNEQFF. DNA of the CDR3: TGCGCCAGCAGCTTGCTAGTTAGCGGGACGAATGAGCAGTTCTTC.

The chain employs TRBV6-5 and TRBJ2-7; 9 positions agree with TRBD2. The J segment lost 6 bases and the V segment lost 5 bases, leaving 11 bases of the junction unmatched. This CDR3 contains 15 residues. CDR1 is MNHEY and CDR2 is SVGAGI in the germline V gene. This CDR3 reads CASSKTGLAIREQYF. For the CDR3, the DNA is TGTGCCAGCAGTAAAACGGGACTAGCAATTCGCGAGCAGTACTTC.

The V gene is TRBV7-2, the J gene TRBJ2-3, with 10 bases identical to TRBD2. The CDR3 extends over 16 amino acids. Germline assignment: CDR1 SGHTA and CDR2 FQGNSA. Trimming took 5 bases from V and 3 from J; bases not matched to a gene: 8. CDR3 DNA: TGTGCCAGCAGCCGGGTGAGAGCGGGAGGGACAGATACGCAGTATTTT. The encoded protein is CASSRVRAGGTDTQYF.

The CDR3 region has the DNA TGCGCCAGCAGCCGAGGACTAGCGGGAGGGAAAACCTACGAGCAGTACTTC. This codes for CASSRGLAGGKTYEQYF. The chain joins TRBV5-1 to TRBJ2-7; 15 positions match TRBD2. Germline V gene lookup returns CDR1 SGHRS and CDR2 YFSETQ. CDR3 size: 17 residues. With V trimmed by 4 bases and J by 2 bases, 7 bases remained unmatched.

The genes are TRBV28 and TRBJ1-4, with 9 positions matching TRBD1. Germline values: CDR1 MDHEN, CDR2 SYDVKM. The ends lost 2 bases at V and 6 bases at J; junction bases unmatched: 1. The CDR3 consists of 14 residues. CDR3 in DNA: TGTGCCAGCAGTTTAGACAGGGGGTATGAAAAACTGTTTTTT. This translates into CASSLDRGYEKLFF.

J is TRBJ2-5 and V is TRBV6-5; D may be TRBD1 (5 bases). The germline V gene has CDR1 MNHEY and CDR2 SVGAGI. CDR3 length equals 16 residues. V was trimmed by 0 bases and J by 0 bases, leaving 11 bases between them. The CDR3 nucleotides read TGTGCCAGCAGTTACTCGACGGGCAGGGACCAAGAGACCCAGTACTTC. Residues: CASSYSTGRDQETQYF.

The CDR3 DNA is TGCGCCAGCAGCGCCGGCCAGGGAACCTATGGCTACACCTTC. It yields the protein CASSAGQGTYGYTF. The chain has TRBV5-1 and TRBJ1-2; tentatively, D is TRBD1 (5 bases). Germline V lookup: CDR1 SGHRS, CDR2 YFSETQ. CDR3 size: 14 residues. Trimming took off 4 bases at V and 4 bases at J, with 14 bases between the two ends. Using reference TRBV5-1 and TRBJ1-2 for the parts outside the CDR3, the full variable domain is KAGVTQTPRYLIKTRGQQVTLSCSPISGHRSVSWYQQTPGQGLQFLFEYFSETQRNKGNFPGRFSGRQFSNSRSEMNVSTLELGDSALYLCASSAGQGTYGYTFGSGTRLTVV.

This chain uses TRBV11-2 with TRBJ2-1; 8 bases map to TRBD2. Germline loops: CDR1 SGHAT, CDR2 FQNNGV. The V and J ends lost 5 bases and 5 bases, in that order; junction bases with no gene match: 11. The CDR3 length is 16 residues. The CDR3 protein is CASSMYPGLGHNEQFF. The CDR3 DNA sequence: TGTGCCAGCAGCATGTACCCGGGACTAGGGCACAATGAGCAGTTCTTC.

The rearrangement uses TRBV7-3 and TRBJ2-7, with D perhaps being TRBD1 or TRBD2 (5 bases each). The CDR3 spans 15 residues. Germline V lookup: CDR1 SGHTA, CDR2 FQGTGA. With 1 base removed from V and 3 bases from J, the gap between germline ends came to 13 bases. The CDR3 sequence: CASSLRDGMYYEQYF. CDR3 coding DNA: TGTGCCAGCAGCTTAAGGGACGGAATGTACTACGAGCAGTACTTC. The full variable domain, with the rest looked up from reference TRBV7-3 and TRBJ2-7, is GAGVSQTPSNKVTEKGKYVELRCDPISGHTALYWYRQSLGQGPEFLIYFQGTGAADDSGLPNDRFFAVRPEGSVSTLKIQRTERGDSAVYLCASSLRDGMYYEQYFGPGTRLTVT.

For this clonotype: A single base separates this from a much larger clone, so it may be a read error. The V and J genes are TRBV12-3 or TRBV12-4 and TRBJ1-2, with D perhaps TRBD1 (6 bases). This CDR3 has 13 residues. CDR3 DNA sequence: TGTGCCAGCAGGCCACAGGGATTCGGTGGCCACACCTTC. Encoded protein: CASRPQGFGGHTF.

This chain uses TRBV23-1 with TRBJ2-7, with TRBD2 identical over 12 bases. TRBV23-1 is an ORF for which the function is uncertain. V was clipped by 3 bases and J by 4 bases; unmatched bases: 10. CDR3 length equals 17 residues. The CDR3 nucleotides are TGCGCCAGCAGTCAGGGACGGCGACTAGCGGGAGATTACGAGCAGTACTTC. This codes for CASSQGRRLAGDYEQYF.

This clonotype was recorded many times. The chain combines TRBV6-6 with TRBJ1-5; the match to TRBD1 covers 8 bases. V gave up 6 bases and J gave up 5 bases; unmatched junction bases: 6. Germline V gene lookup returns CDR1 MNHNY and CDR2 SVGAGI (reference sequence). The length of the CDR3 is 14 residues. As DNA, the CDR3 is TGTGCCAGCAGCCCCGGACAGGGCTATCAGCCCCAGCATTTT. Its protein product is CASSPGQGYQPQHF.

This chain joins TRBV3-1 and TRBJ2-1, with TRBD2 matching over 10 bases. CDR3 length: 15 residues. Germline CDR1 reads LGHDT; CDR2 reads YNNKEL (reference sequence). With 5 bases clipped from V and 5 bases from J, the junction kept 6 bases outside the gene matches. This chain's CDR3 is CASSNGLAENNEQFF. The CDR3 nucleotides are TGTGCCAGCAGCAATGGACTAGCGGAAAACAATGAGCAGTTCTTC.

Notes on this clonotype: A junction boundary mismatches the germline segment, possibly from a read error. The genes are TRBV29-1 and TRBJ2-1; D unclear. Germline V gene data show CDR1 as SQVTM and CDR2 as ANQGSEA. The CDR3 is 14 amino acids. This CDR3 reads CSVPGPSYYNERFF. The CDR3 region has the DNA TGCAGCGTTCCGGGTCCGTCTTATTACAATGAGCGGTTCTTC.